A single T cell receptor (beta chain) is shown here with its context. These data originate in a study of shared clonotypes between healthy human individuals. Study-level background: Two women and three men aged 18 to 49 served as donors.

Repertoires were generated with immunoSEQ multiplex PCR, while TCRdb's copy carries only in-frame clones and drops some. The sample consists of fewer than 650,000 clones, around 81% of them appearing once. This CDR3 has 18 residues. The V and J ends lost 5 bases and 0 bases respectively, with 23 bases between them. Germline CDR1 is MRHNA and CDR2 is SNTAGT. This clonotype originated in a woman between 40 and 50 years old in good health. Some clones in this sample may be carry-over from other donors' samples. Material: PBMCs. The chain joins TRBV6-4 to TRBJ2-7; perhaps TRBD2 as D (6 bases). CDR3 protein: CASSPLQPGLEGSYEQYF. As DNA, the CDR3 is TGTGCCAGCAGTCCCCTCCAACCGGGACTGGAAGGCTCCTACGAGCAGTACTTC.